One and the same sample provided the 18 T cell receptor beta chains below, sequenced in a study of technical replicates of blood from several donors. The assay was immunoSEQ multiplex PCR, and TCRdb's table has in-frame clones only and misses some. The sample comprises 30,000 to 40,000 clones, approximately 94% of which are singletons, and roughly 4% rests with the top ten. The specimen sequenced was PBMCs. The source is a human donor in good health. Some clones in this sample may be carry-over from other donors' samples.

This CDR3 reads CASSTPGQGISGNTIYF. The CDR3 DNA reads as TGTGCCAGCAGCACACCGGGACAGGGTATCTCTGGAAACACCATATATTTT. The chain joins TRBV5-6 to TRBJ1-3; TRBD1 matches at 9 bases. Losses at the gene ends were 4 bases for V and 0 bases for J; bases not matched to a gene: 8. The CDR3 consists of 17 residues. The germline V gene has CDR1 SGHDT and CDR2 YYEEEE.

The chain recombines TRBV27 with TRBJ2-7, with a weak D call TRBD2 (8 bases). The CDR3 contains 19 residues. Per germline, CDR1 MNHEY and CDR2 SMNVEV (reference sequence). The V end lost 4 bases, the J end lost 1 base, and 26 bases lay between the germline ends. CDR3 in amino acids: CASSSASQGWVAGSYEQYF. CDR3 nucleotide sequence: TGTGCCAGCAGTTCCGCATCACAGGGGTGGGTAGCGGGGTCCTACGAGCAGTACTTC.

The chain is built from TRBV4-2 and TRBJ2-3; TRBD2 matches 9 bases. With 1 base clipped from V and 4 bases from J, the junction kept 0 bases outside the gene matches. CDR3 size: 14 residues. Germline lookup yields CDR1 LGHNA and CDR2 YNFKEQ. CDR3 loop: CASSQGTSADTQYF. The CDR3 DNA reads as TGTGCCAGCAGCCAAGGGACTAGCGCAGATACGCAGTATTTT.

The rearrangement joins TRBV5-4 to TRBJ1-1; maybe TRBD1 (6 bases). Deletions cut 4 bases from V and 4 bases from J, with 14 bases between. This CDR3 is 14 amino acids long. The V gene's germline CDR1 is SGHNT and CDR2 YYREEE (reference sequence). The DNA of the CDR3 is TGTGCCAGCAGCAGCAGGGGTGGAGGCACTGAAGCTTTCTTT. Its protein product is CASSSRGGGTEAFF.

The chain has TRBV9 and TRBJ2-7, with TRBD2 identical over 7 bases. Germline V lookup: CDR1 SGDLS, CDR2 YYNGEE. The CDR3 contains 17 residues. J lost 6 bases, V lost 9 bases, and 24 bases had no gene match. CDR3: CATLLWLLESSGLEQYF. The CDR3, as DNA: TGTGCCACCCTTTTATGGTTGTTGGAGTCTAGCGGTCTCGAGCAGTACTTC.

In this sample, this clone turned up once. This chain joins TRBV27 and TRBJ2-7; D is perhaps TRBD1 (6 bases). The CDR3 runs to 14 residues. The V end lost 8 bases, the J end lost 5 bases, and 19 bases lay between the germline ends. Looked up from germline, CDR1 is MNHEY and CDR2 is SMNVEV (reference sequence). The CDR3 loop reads CASGIRGSINEQYF. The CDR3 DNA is TGTGCCAGCGGGATCAGGGGATCGATAAACGAGCAGTACTTC.

The CDR3 DNA reads as TGTGCCAGCAGCTCCCGGACAGTATCTGGGGCCAACGTCCTGACTTTC. The encoded protein is CASSSRTVSGANVLTF. The chain employs TRBV7-2 and TRBJ2-6; perhaps TRBD1 as D (6 bases). Trimming stripped 4 bases from V and 1 base from J, with 11 bases between. Germline V gene lookup returns CDR1 SGHTA and CDR2 FQGNSA. The CDR3 length is 16 residues.

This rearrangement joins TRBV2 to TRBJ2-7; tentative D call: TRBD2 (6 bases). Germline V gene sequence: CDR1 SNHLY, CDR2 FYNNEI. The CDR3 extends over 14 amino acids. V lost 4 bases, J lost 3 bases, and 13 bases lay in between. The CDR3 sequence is CASSVSGDLYEQYF. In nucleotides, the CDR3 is TGTGCCAGCAGTGTTTCGGGGGACCTCTACGAGCAGTACTTC.

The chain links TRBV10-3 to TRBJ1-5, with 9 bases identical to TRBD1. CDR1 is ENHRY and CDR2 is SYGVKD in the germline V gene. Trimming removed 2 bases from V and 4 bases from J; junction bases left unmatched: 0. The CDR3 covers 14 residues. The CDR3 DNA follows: TGTGCCATCAGTGAGGGGACAGGGAATCAGCCCCAGCATTTT. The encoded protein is CAISEGTGNQPQHF.

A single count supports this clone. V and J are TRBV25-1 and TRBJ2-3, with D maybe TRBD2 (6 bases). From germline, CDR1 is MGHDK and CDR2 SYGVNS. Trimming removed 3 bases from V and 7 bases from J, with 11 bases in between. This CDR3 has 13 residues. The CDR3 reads CASSDGGFHTQYF. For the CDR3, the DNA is TGTGCCAGCAGTGATGGGGGGTTTCATACGCAGTATTTT.

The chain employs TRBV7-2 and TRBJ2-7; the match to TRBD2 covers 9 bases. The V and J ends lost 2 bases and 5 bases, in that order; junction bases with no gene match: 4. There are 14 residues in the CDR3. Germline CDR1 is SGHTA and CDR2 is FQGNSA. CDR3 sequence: CASSLSGRTHEQYF. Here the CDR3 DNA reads TGTGCCAGCAGCTTAAGCGGGAGGACGCACGAGCAGTACTTC.

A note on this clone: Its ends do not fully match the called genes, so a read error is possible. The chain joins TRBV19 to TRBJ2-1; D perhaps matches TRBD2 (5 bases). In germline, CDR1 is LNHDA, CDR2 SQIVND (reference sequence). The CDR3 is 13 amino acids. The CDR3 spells CASSPSSHNEQFF. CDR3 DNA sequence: TGTGCCAGTAGCCCTAGCTCCCACAATGAGCAGTTCTTC.

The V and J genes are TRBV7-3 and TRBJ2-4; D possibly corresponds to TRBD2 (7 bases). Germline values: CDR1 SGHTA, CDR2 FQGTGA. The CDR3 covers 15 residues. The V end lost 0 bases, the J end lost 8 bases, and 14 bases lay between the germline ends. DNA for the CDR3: TGTGCCAGCAGCTTAACGCCGGGGGGCCGAGACATTCAGTACTTC. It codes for CASSLTPGGRDIQYF.

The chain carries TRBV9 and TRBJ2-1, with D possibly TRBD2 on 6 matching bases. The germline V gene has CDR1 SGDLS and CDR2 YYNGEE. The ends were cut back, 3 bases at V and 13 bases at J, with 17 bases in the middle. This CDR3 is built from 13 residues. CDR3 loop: CASSERDWPSQFF. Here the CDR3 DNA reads TGTGCCAGCAGCGAGAGGGACTGGCCCTCCCAGTTCTTC.

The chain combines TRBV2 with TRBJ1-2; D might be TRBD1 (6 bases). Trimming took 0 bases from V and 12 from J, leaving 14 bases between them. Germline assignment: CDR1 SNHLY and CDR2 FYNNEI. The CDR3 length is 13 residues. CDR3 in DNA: TGTGCCAGCAGTGAAGCGCGGGGGGGCGTTGACACCTTC. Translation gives CASSEARGGVDTF.

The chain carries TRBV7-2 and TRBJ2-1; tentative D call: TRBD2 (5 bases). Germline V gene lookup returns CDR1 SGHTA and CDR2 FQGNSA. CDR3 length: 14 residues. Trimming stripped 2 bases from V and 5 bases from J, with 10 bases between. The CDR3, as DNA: TGTGCCAGCAGCTTAATGGCCGGGAACAATGAGCAGTTCTTC. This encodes CASSLMAGNNEQFF.

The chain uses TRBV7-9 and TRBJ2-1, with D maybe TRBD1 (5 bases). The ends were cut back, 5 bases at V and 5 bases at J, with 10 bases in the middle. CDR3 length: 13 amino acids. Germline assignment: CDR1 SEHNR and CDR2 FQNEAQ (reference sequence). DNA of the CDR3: TGTGCCAGCAGCGGGAAGGGGAACAATGAGCAGTTCTTC. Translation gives CASSGKGNNEQFF.

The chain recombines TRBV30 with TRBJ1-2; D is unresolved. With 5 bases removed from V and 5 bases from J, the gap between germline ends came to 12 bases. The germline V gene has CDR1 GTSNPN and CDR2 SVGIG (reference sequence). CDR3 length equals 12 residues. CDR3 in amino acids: CAWSSGNYGYTF. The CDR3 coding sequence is TGTGCCTGGTCCTCCGGTAATTATGGCTACACCTTC. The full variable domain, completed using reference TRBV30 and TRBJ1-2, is SQTIHQWPATLVQPVGSPLSLECTVEGTSNPNLYWYRQAAGRGLQLLFYSVGIGQISSEVPQNLSASRPQDRQFILSSKKLLLSDSGFYLCAWSSGNYGYTFGSGTRLTVV.